This T cell receptor (beta chain) was captured by sequencing in a study of T cells in localized non-small cell lung cancer. From germline, CDR1 is SGHVS and CDR2 FQNEAQ. The CDR3 is 12 amino acids. V was trimmed by 1 base and J by 12 bases, leaving 9 bases between them. The protocol was immunoSEQ multiplex PCR, while the TCRdb copy is restricted to in-frame clones and leaves out a portion. The table includes some 25,000 clones, roughly 90% detected once. Material: PBMCs, obtained before any cancer treatment. This chain links TRBV7-8 with TRBJ1-4; TRBD1 is a possible D gene (5 bases). The sequence came from a man aged 35-69 years with stage II lung adenocarcinoma. The CDR3 reads CASSLVGGQLFF. CDR3 nucleotide sequence: TGTGCCAGCAGCTTAGTCGGGGGTCAACTGTTTTTT.